The rows below give T cell receptor beta chains drawn from one sample of a study of molecular identifiers for immune sequencing clone quantification. Via MiXCR, TCRdb re-called the PCR reads, giving one row per CDR3 protein. The repertoire holds about 640,000 distinct CDR3 sequences, with just under 20% as singletons. The sequenced sample was naive CD8+ T cells from blood, with Jurkat cell RNA spiked in. Source of these receptors: a human donor in good health. Some libraries in this study had Jurkat cell RNA spiked in. Both conserved end residues are part of each CDR3. Each record gives: clone size, V gene, D gene, J gene, CDR3 length, CDR3 protein, CDR3 DNA. D genes are given only for firm matches. The listing skips clone size in some rows; elsewhere it reads once, few, many or a size class.

abundance: many
v_gene: TRBV27
d_gene: .
j_gene: TRBJ2-5
len: 15
CDR3aa: CASSLLSRSQETQYF
CDR3nt: TGTGCCAGCAGTTTATTAAGTCGCAGTCAAGAGACCCAGTACTTC

abundance: many
v_gene: TRBV29-1
d_gene: TRBD2
j_gene: TRBJ2-1
len: 13
CDR3aa: CSVDSGSYNEQFF
CDR3nt: TGCAGCGTTGATAGCGGGAGTTACAATGAGCAGTTCTTC

abundance: many
v_gene: TRBV20-1
d_gene: .
j_gene: TRBJ2-7
len: 12
CDR3aa: CSARKSSYEQYF
CDR3nt: TGCAGTGCCAGGAAGAGCTCCTACGAGCAGTACTTC

abundance: many
v_gene: TRBV27
d_gene: TRBD2
j_gene: TRBJ2-7
len: 15
CDR3aa: CASSLDPSGRYEQYF
CDR3nt: TGTGCCAGCAGTCTGGACCCTAGCGGGAGGTACGAGCAGTACTTC

abundance: many
v_gene: TRBV6-5
d_gene: TRBD2
j_gene: TRBJ2-3
len: 14
CDR3aa: CASSYFSGTGTQYF
CDR3nt: TGTGCCAGCAGTTACTTTAGCGGGACTGGTACGCAGTATTTT

abundance: many
v_gene: TRBV7-2
d_gene: .
j_gene: TRBJ1-1
len: 12
CDR3aa: CASSPYRAEAFF
CDR3nt: TGTGCCAGCAGCCCTTATCGGGCAGAAGCTTTCTTT

abundance: many
v_gene: TRBV4-3
d_gene: .
j_gene: TRBJ1-1
len: 16
CDR3aa: CASSQGIARPPTEAFF
CDR3nt: TGCGCCAGCAGCCAAGGGATAGCAAGACCCCCCACTGAAGCTTTCTTT

abundance: many
v_gene: TRBV2
d_gene: .
j_gene: TRBJ2-3
len: 17
CDR3aa: CASSEALVPGLADTQYF
CDR3nt: TGTGCCAGCAGTGAAGCGCTAGTCCCCGGGTTGGCAGATACGCAGTATTTT

abundance: many
v_gene: TRBV27
d_gene: .
j_gene: TRBJ2-7
len: 12
CDR3aa: CASSPFSYEQYF
CDR3nt: TGTGCCAGCAGCCCGTTCTCCTACGAGCAGTACTTC

abundance: few
v_gene: TRBV6-2/TRBV6-3
d_gene: .
j_gene: TRBJ1-1
len: 14
CDR3aa: CASSLTDGNTEAFF
CDR3nt: TGTGCCAGCAGTCTAACGGACGGGAACACTGAAGCTTTCTTT

abundance: many
v_gene: TRBV27
d_gene: TRBD1
j_gene: TRBJ1-5
len: 15
CDR3aa: CASSQTGQGRQPQHF
CDR3nt: TGTGCCAGCAGTCAGACGGGACAGGGGAGACAGCCCCAGCATTTT

abundance: many
v_gene: TRBV28
d_gene: .
j_gene: TRBJ2-3
len: 17
CDR3aa: CASRRPYHSTSTDTQYF
CDR3nt: TGTGCCAGCAGAAGACCCTACCATTCCACTAGCACAGATACGCAGTATTTT

abundance: many
v_gene: TRBV6-2/TRBV6-3
d_gene: .
j_gene: TRBJ2-5
len: 12
CDR3aa: CASTRGQETQYF
CDR3nt: TGTGCCAGCACCAGAGGACAAGAGACCCAGTACTTC

abundance: many
v_gene: TRBV2
d_gene: .
j_gene: TRBJ1-1
len: 11
CDR3aa: CASSGTGEAFF
CDR3nt: TGTGCCAGCAGTGGGACGGGCGAAGCTTTCTTT

abundance: many
v_gene: TRBV4-3
d_gene: TRBD1
j_gene: TRBJ1-1
len: 17
CDR3aa: CASSQKGGADRDVEAFF
CDR3nt: TGCGCCAGCAGCCAAAAGGGAGGGGCCGACAGGGACGTTGAAGCTTTCTTT

abundance: many
v_gene: TRBV4-1
d_gene: .
j_gene: TRBJ1-1
len: 15
CDR3aa: CASSPEGAANTEAFF
CDR3nt: TGCGCCAGCAGCCCAGAGGGCGCGGCGAACACTGAAGCTTTCTTT

abundance: many
v_gene: TRBV4-2
d_gene: .
j_gene: TRBJ1-1
len: 15
CDR3aa: CASSQEIVMNTEAFF
CDR3nt: TGTGCCAGCAGCCAAGAGATAGTTATGAACACTGAAGCTTTCTTT

abundance: .
v_gene: TRBV4-1
d_gene: .
j_gene: TRBJ1-1
len: 14
CDR3aa: CASSQDPAGPEALF
CDR3nt: TGCGCCAGCAGCCAAGATCCGGCAGGCCCTGAAGCTCTCTTT

abundance: many
v_gene: TRBV29-1
d_gene: TRBD2
j_gene: TRBJ2-3
len: 17
CDR3aa: CSVEGGSGRARADTQYF
CDR3nt: TGCAGCGTTGAAGGGGGTAGCGGGAGGGCCCGGGCAGATACGCAGTATTTT

abundance: few
v_gene: TRBV28
d_gene: .
j_gene: TRBJ1-3
len: 15
CDR3aa: CASSLDNALGNTIYF
CDR3nt: TGTGCCAGCAGTTTAGACAACGCCCTTGGAAACACCATATATTTT

abundance: many
v_gene: TRBV7-6
d_gene: TRBD2
j_gene: TRBJ2-2
len: 16
CDR3aa: CASSLGGGRFTGELFF
CDR3nt: TGTGCCAGCAGCTTAGGAGGCGGGAGGTTTACCGGGGAGCTGTTTTTT

abundance: many
v_gene: TRBV4-2
d_gene: .
j_gene: TRBJ1-4
len: 17
CDR3aa: CASSQEETPATNEKLFF
CDR3nt: TGTGCCAGCAGCCAAGAAGAGACGCCAGCAACTAATGAAAAACTGTTTTTT

abundance: many
v_gene: TRBV7-2
d_gene: TRBD1
j_gene: TRBJ1-3
len: 14
CDR3aa: CASSLTGSGNTIYF
CDR3nt: TGTGCCAGCAGCTTGACAGGGTCTGGAAACACCATATATTTT

abundance: few
v_gene: TRBV7-9
d_gene: .
j_gene: TRBJ2-7
len: 13
CDR3aa: CASSSVLFYEQYF
CDR3nt: TGTGCCAGCAGCTCTGTGTTATTTTACGAGCAGTACTTC

abundance: many
v_gene: TRBV27
d_gene: TRBD2
j_gene: TRBJ2-3
len: 15
CDR3aa: CATQFIGLGTDTQYF
CDR3nt: TGTGCCACCCAGTTTATAGGACTAGGCACAGATACGCAGTATTTT

abundance: few
v_gene: TRBV4-2
d_gene: .
j_gene: TRBJ2-7
len: 15
CDR3aa: CASSQSGRSSYEQYF
CDR3nt: TGTGCCAGCAGCCAATCGGGACGCAGCTCCTACGAGCAGTACTTC

abundance: many
v_gene: TRBV25-1
d_gene: .
j_gene: TRBJ2-3
len: 15
CDR3aa: CASSEGGTSYDTQYF
CDR3nt: TGTGCCAGCAGTGAAGGAGGGACGTCATATGATACGCAGTATTTT

abundance: many
v_gene: TRBV10-2
d_gene: TRBD1
j_gene: TRBJ2-3
len: 14
CDR3aa: CASNPDRGEDTQYF
CDR3nt: TGCGCCAGCAACCCGGACAGGGGTGAAGATACGCAGTATTTT

abundance: many
v_gene: TRBV2
d_gene: .
j_gene: TRBJ2-2
len: 19
CDR3aa: CASSVPRGQTGRSTGELFF
CDR3nt: TGTGCCAGCAGTGTCCCACGGGGGCAGACAGGGAGGAGCACCGGGGAGCTGTTTTTT

abundance: .
v_gene: TRBV7-9
d_gene: TRBD1
j_gene: TRBJ1-1
len: 14
CDR3aa: CVSSLDRVYTEAFF
CDR3nt: TGTGTCAGCAGCTTAGACAGGGTTTACACTGAAGCTTTCTTT

abundance: many
v_gene: TRBV29-1
d_gene: .
j_gene: TRBJ2-1
len: 12
CDR3aa: CSVGDPRYEQFF
CDR3nt: TGCAGCGTTGGGGACCCCCGGTATGAGCAGTTCTTC

abundance: many
v_gene: TRBV12-3/TRBV12-4
d_gene: .
j_gene: TRBJ1-5
len: 13
CDR3aa: CASSFVSNRPQHF
CDR3nt: TGTGCCAGCAGTTTTGTATCTAACAGGCCCCAGCATTTT

abundance: many
v_gene: TRBV24-1
d_gene: .
j_gene: TRBJ2-1
len: 13
CDR3aa: CATSDIVGHEQFF
CDR3nt: TGTGCCACCAGTGACATTGTGGGGCATGAGCAGTTCTTC

abundance: many
v_gene: TRBV9
d_gene: .
j_gene: TRBJ2-6
len: 18
CDR3aa: CASSVVGHQSYGANVLTF
CDR3nt: TGTGCCAGCAGCGTAGTGGGCCACCAGTCCTACGGGGCCAACGTCCTGACTTTC

abundance: many
v_gene: TRBV9
d_gene: TRBD2
j_gene: TRBJ2-3
len: 16
CDR3aa: CASSVAASGSPDTQYF
CDR3nt: TGTGCCAGCAGCGTAGCCGCTAGCGGGAGTCCAGATACGCAGTATTTT

abundance: many
v_gene: TRBV13
d_gene: TRBD2
j_gene: TRBJ2-3
len: 16
CDR3aa: CASSASSGGAAMAQYF
CDR3nt: TGTGCCAGCAGCGCCTCTAGCGGGGGGGCGGCGATGGCGCAGTATTTT

abundance: .
v_gene: TRBV14
d_gene: TRBD2
j_gene: TRBJ2-2
len: 19
CDR3aa: CASSQDIGGVWTNTGELFF
CDR3nt: TGTGCCAGCAGCCAAGATATTGGGGGGGTCTGGACGAACACCGGGGAGCTGTTTTTT

abundance: many
v_gene: TRBV29-1
d_gene: .
j_gene: TRBJ2-2
len: 13
CDR3aa: CSVAVGSTGELFF
CDR3nt: TGCAGCGTTGCAGTCGGTAGCACCGGGGAGCTGTTTTTT

abundance: many
v_gene: TRBV27
d_gene: TRBD1
j_gene: TRBJ1-2
len: 14
CDR3aa: CASSLQGAGYGYTF
CDR3nt: TGTGCCAGCAGTTTACAGGGGGCGGGTTATGGCTACACCTTC

abundance: many
v_gene: TRBV29-1
d_gene: .
j_gene: TRBJ2-7
len: 11
CDR3aa: CSALVVGEQYF
CDR3nt: TGCAGCGCGCTCGTTGTCGGCGAGCAGTACTTC

abundance: .
v_gene: TRBV19
d_gene: TRBD2
j_gene: TRBJ2-1
len: 15
CDR3aa: CASTRGLAGVNEQFF
CDR3nt: TGTGCCAGTACTAGGGGGCTAGCGGGAGTAAATGAGCAGTTCTTC

abundance: many
v_gene: TRBV10-2
d_gene: TRBD2
j_gene: TRBJ2-4
len: 18
CDR3aa: CASSGWLAGKLAKNIQYF
CDR3nt: TGCGCCAGCAGTGGTTGGCTAGCGGGGAAACTAGCCAAAAACATTCAGTACTTC

abundance: few
v_gene: TRBV27
d_gene: TRBD2
j_gene: TRBJ2-7
len: 16
CDR3aa: CASSLLSPSGSAEQYF
CDR3nt: TGTGCCAGCAGTTTATTATCTCCTAGCGGGAGTGCCGAGCAGTACTTC

abundance: many
v_gene: TRBV27
d_gene: .
j_gene: TRBJ2-1
len: 16
CDR3aa: CASRPLGLADYNEQFF
CDR3nt: TGTGCCAGCCGCCCCCTGGGGCTAGCAGATTACAATGAGCAGTTCTTC

abundance: .
v_gene: TRBV4-3
d_gene: .
j_gene: TRBJ2-7
len: 16
CDR3aa: CASSQNRAGIYYEQYF
CDR3nt: TGCGCCAGCAGCCAAAATAGGGCCGGGATCTACTACGAGCAGTACTTC